This T cell receptor beta chain was retrieved from a study of blood T cell repertoires in COVID-19. The wider study: Samples taken during acute and convalescent COVID-19 were collected in the United States, Italy and Spain.

The length of the CDR3 is 13 residues. Germline CDR1 and CDR2: SGHTA and FQGNSA. Trimming left V 10 bases short and J 0 bases short, with 12 bases between. In the original analysis: Nucleated cell number was recorded as an estimate derived from reference gene primer amplification. Clones were sequenced by immunoSEQ multiplex PCR, and TCRdb holds only the in-frame ones, with some missing. The D gene and trimming were derived from the DNA, and the V and J assignments and clone size from that table. The sample yields around 300,000 clones, around nine tenths seen once. Recovery meant two consecutive negative NP/OP PCR tests, professional clearance, or resolved symptoms.

This chain uses TRBV7-2 with TRBJ1-1; D is unresolved. The sequencing sample was made of PBMCs or T cells enriched from blood (not recorded which). This TCR came from a woman in her 40s who had recovered from COVID-19. The CDR3 nucleotides are TGTGCCACCTCCACCCAGTTGAACACTGAAGCTTTCTTT. This sequence encodes CATSTQLNTEAFF.